The 25 T cell receptor beta chains below all came from one sample that was sequenced in a study of cytomegalovirus exposure and HLA in healthy donors. Researchers ran the PCR with 60 Vbeta and 13 Jbeta primers. Produced via immunoSEQ multiplex PCR; TCRdb's table is partial and in-frame only. The sample has some 150,000 clones; 77% are singletons. What was sequenced was PBMCs. All receptors come from a male donor in good health and CMV-seronegative.

This chain joins TRBV18 and TRBJ2-1; 11 bases map to TRBD2. CDR3 length: 15 residues. CDR1 and CDR2 (germline): KGHSH, LQKENI. The J segment lost 7 bases and the V segment lost 3 bases, leaving 5 bases of the junction unmatched. CDR3 protein: CASSPMLAGGNEQFF. Here the CDR3 DNA reads TGTGCCAGCTCACCCATGCTAGCGGGAGGTAATGAGCAGTTCTTC.

The J gene is TRBJ2-5, the V gene TRBV5-4, with 7 bases matching TRBD2. The CDR3 spans 15 residues. From germline, CDR1 is SGHNT and CDR2 YYREEE (reference sequence). With V trimmed by 1 base and J by 4 bases, 7 bases remained unmatched. The CDR3 spells CASSLRLAGGETQYF. CDR3 DNA sequence: TGTGCCAGCAGCTTGAGACTAGCCGGGGGAGAGACCCAGTACTTC.

The chain has TRBV28 and TRBJ1-2; D may be TRBD1 (5 bases). V gave up 5 bases and J gave up 5 bases, with 9 bases separating them. Germline V gene lookup returns CDR1 MDHEN and CDR2 SYDVKM. CDR3 length: 12 residues. This chain's CDR3 is CASSLRQYGYTF. The CDR3 coding sequence is TGTGCCAGCAGTCTTCGACAGTATGGCTACACCTTC.

In regard to this clone: An end of the junction does not agree with germline; a read error may underlie this. The rearrangement uses TRBV2 and TRBJ2-7; 7 bases agree with TRBD1. This CDR3 is built from 13 residues. Germline CDR1 SNHLY, CDR2 FYNNEI. CDR3 DNA sequence: TGTGCCAGCAGGGAAGACAGGGTGTACGAGCAGTACTTC. This sequence encodes CASREDRVYEQYF.

This chain uses TRBV29-1 with TRBJ2-1; D possibly corresponds to TRBD2 (6 bases). V gave up 8 bases and J gave up 2 bases, with 13 bases separating them. The CDR3 contains 13 residues. In germline, CDR1 is SQVTM, CDR2 ANQGSEA. CDR3 sequence (DNA): TGCAGCACTCACCGGGGGACCTACAATGAGCAGTTCTTC. Its translation: CSTHRGTYNEQFF.

The chain links TRBV5-4 to TRBJ2-1; TRBD2 matches 10 bases. The CDR3 has 15 residues. Looked up from germline, CDR1 is SGHNT and CDR2 is YYREEE (reference sequence). V lost 3 bases and J lost 4; bases outside the gene matches: 4. The CDR3 loop is CASSSGTSVYNEQFF. CDR3 nucleotides: TGTGCCAGCAGCTCGGGGACTAGCGTTTACAATGAGCAGTTCTTC.

The chain has TRBV5-1 and TRBJ1-1; the match to TRBD1 covers 11 bases. J lost 4 bases, V lost 4 bases, and 6 bases had no gene match. The V gene's germline CDR1 is SGHRS and CDR2 YFSETQ. The CDR3 has 15 amino acids. This chain's CDR3 is CASSDGQGASTEAFF. In nucleotides, the CDR3 is TGCGCCAGCAGCGATGGACAGGGGGCGAGCACTGAAGCTTTCTTT.

This clone was detected once. This sequence joins TRBV10-3 and TRBJ1-1, with a tentative D call TRBD1 (6 bases). This CDR3 comprises 15 residues. Germline CDR1 reads ENHRY; CDR2 reads SYGVKD. Deletions cut 3 bases from V and 1 base from J, with 12 bases between. The CDR3 region has the DNA TGTGCCATCAGTGATACAGGGTTGGGGAACACTGAAGCTTTCTTT. It translates to CAISDTGLGNTEAFF.

V and J are TRBV14 and TRBJ1-4; D might be TRBD1 (6 bases). Germline CDR1 is SGHDN and CDR2 is FVKESK. The CDR3 contains 14 residues. Trimming shortened V by 4 bases and J by 4 bases, and 10 bases separated the two germline ends. In DNA form, the CDR3 reads TGTGCCAGCAGCCCACAGGGTGGTAATGAAAAACTGTTTTTT. This gives the protein CASSPQGGNEKLFF.

This clone came up once. The chain joins TRBV7-6 to TRBJ1-1; no definite D call. Germline V gives CDR1 SGHVS, CDR2 FNYEAQ. The CDR3 runs 14 residues. With 3 bases removed from V and 0 bases from J, the gap between germline ends came to 8 bases. The CDR3 coding sequence is TGTGCCAGCAGCTTCGGAGAGATGAACACTGAAGCTTTCTTT. Translating gives CASSFGEMNTEAFF.

This clone turned up a few times. The V gene is TRBV9, the J gene TRBJ2-2; D possibly corresponds to TRBD1 (6 bases). V was pared by 2 bases and J by 2 bases, with 16 bases between. The CDR3 is 17 amino acids. CDR1 and CDR2 (germline): SGDLS, YYNGEE. The CDR3 bases are TGTGCCAGCAGCGTCTTACACAGGGTTGTAAACACCGGGGAGCTGTTTTTT. It specifies CASSVLHRVVNTGELFF.

This chain links TRBV5-1 with TRBJ2-6, with TRBD1 as a possible D gene (5 bases). The V gene lost 1 base and the J gene lost 1 base, with 15 bases spanning the gap. CDR3 size: 18 residues. Germline assignment: CDR1 SGHRS and CDR2 YFSETQ. The CDR3 reads CASSLIVQGLSGANVLTF. The CDR3 DNA is TGCGCCAGCAGCTTGATCGTCCAGGGATTATCTGGGGCCAACGTCCTGACTTTC. Supplemented by reference TRBV5-1 and TRBJ2-6, the full variable domain reads KAGVTQTPRYLIKTRGQQVTLSCSPISGHRSVSWYQQTPGQGLQFLFEYFSETQRNKGNFPGRFSGRQFSNSRSEMNVSTLELGDSALYLCASSLIVQGLSGANVLTFGAGSRLTVL.

This chain joins TRBV2 and TRBJ1-2; D unclear. Trimming took off 1 base at V and 10 bases at J, with 19 bases between the two ends. From germline, CDR1 is SNHLY and CDR2 FYNNEI. The CDR3 covers 15 residues. The CDR3 DNA is TGTGCCAGCAGTGAAGAAGGAGCCGGGATCTCGTCCTACACCTTC. This encodes CASSEEGAGISSYTF.

The chain recombines TRBV29-1 with TRBJ2-3; 11 nucleotides align to TRBD1. Germline values: CDR1 SQVTM, CDR2 ANQGSEA. The CDR3 totals 13 residues. Germline trimming cut 6 bases from V and 5 bases from J; bases unmatched to any gene: 4. The CDR3: CSVGQGAGDTQYF. The CDR3 DNA reads TGCAGCGTAGGACAGGGGGCTGGAGATACGCAGTATTTT.

This clone showed up just once. The rearrangement joins TRBV21-1 to TRBJ2-7; TRBD2 is the table's D call, not checked against the DNA. TRBV21-1 is flagged as a pseudogene. This CDR3 spans 15 amino acids. The CDR3 spells CASPGLAGGPYEQYF. The CDR3 DNA is TGTGCCAGCCCGGGACTAGCGGGGGGGCCATACGAGCAGTACTTC.

V gene TRBV21-1 combines with J gene TRBJ2-5; the table's D call, TRBD1, was not checked against the DNA. TRBV21-1 is described as a pseudogene. This CDR3 contains 14 residues. The CDR3: CASSKLGQSETQYF. The CDR3 DNA follows: TGTGCCAGCAGCAAACTAGGACAGTCAGAGACCCAGTACTTC.

V gene TRBV2 combines with J gene TRBJ1-5; tentative D call: TRBD1 (6 bases). The germline V and J ends were trimmed by 4 bases and 4 bases, with 11 bases remaining between them. Germline-derived CDR1 and CDR2 are SNHLY and FYNNEI. CDR3 length: 14 residues. This CDR3 is CASSGDTWNQPQHF. CDR3 sequence (DNA): TGTGCCAGCAGTGGGGACACTTGGAATCAGCCCCAGCATTTT.

The genes are TRBV7-6 and TRBJ2-7; no definite D call. V was trimmed by 5 bases and J by 3 bases, leaving 11 bases between them. Germline-derived CDR1 and CDR2 are SGHVS and FNYEAQ. This CDR3 spans 13 amino acids. CDR3 sequence (DNA): TGTGCCAGCAGCCTAGGAGATGTCTACGAGCAGTACTTC. It translates to CASSLGDVYEQYF.

The chain carries TRBV4-1 and TRBJ2-1; 8 bases are a match to TRBD2. The V gene's germline CDR1 is MGHRA and CDR2 YSYEKL. The CDR3 contains 16 residues. Trimming cost V 1 base and J 6 bases; bases outside gene matches: 8. The CDR3 region has the DNA TGCGCCAGCAGCCAAGGTCCGGGAGGGCTTTCCAATGAGCAGTTCTTC. Translating gives CASSQGPGGLSNEQFF.

The chain couples TRBV7-9 to TRBJ2-1; TRBD1 matches at 8 bases. Trimming took 5 bases from V and 7 from J; bases not matched to a gene: 10. The CDR3 is 15 residues long. Germline V lookup: CDR1 SEHNR, CDR2 FQNEAQ (reference sequence). CDR3 protein: CASSPPGQVGNEQFF. The CDR3 DNA reads as TGTGCCAGCAGCCCACCGGGACAGGTCGGGAATGAGCAGTTCTTC.

The chain joins TRBV27 to TRBJ2-7; 8 positions agree with TRBD1. J was trimmed by 3 bases and V by 6 bases; bases with no gene match: 7. The CDR3 has 14 residues. The germline CDR1 and CDR2 sequences are MNHEY and SMNVEV (reference sequence). CDR3 DNA sequence: TGTGCCAGCAGCGATGGACAGGGCTACTACGAGCAGTACTTC. Translated, it gives CASSDGQGYYEQYF.

This clone appeared once. The rearrangement uses TRBV19 and TRBJ2-1, with TRBD2 identical over 7 bases. V was clipped by 4 bases and J by 0 bases; unmatched bases: 6. The CDR3 sequence is 16 residues long. The germline gives CDR1 LNHDA, CDR2 SQIVND (reference sequence). As DNA, the CDR3 is TGTGCCAGTAGTAAGACTAGCTCGAGCTCCTACAATGAGCAGTTCTTC. It specifies CASSKTSSSSYNEQFF. The full variable domain, its missing parts supplied by reference TRBV19 and TRBJ2-1, is DGGITQSPKYLFRKEGQNVTLSCEQNLNHDAMYWYRQDPGQGLRLIYYSQIVNDFQKGDIAEGYSVSREKKESFPLTVTSAQKNPTAFYLCASSKTSSSSYNEQFFGPGTRLTVL.

J is TRBJ2-1 and V is TRBV5-1, with 9 bases identical to TRBD2. The CDR3 consists of 15 residues. In germline, CDR1 is SGHRS, CDR2 YFSETQ. J gave up 6 bases and V 2 bases, and 6 bases lay outside the gene matches. This CDR3 is CASSFGGRESNEQFF. The CDR3 nucleotides are TGCGCCAGCAGCTTTGGCGGGAGGGAATCCAATGAGCAGTTCTTC.

This chain joins TRBV11-3 and TRBJ2-7; D uncertain. The CDR3 is 15 residues long. Germline CDR1 is SGHNT and CDR2 is YENEEA. V lost 1 base to trimming and J lost 3 bases, with 13 bases between them. CDR3 bases: TGTGCCAGCAGCTTAGCACCTGGCGGCGGCTACGAGCAGTACTTC. Translating it yields CASSLAPGGGYEQYF.

CDR3: CASRPTRDRVYEQYF. Here the CDR3 DNA reads TGTGCCAGCCGACCGACCCGGGACAGGGTCTACGAGCAGTACTTC. The rearrangement links TRBV19 to TRBJ2-5; 9 nucleotides line up with TRBD1. The DNA end is more similar to TRBJ2-7, so the J call may be wrong. This CDR3 is 15 amino acids long. Germline V gene lookup returns CDR1 LNHDA and CDR2 SQIVND (reference sequence).